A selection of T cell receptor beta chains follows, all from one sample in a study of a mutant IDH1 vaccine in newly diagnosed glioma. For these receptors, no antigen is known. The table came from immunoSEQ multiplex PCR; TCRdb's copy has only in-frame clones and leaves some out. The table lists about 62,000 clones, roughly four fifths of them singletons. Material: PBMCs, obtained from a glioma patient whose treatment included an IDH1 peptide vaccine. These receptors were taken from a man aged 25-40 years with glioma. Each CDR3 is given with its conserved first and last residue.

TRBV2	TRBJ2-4	CASSEMIAKNIQYF
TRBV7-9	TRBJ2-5	CASSPSDQGGQETQYF
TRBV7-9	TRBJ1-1	CASSPQRSDTEAFF
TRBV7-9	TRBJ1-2	CASSPGDYGYTF
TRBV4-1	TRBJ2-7	CASSQAAGISYEQYF
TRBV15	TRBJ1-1	CATSRDDRGGTEAFF
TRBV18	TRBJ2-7	CASSPRDRGSYEQYF
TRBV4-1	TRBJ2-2	CASSSSFLLGSGELFF
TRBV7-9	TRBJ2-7	CASSVTGTGTAEQYF
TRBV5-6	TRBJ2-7	CASSLGVARNVPEQYF
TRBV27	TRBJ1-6	CASSSTGRYNSPLHF
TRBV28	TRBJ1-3	CASSPRQGRAGNTIYF
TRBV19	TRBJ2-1	CASSIGLNNEQFF
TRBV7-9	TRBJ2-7	CASSRLAGGRYEQYF
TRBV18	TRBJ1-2	CASSHLATRGFYGYTF
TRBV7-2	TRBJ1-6	CASSLGDNPSSYNSPLHF
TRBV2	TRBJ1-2	CASSEAPIGTLYGYTF
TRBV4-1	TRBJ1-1	CASSQNRVNTEAFF
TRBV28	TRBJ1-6	CASSKLASSYNSPLHF
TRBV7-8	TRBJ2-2	CASSANRGRSTGELFF
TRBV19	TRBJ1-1	CASSDRGMSLSTEAFF
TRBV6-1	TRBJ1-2	CASSELDGYTF
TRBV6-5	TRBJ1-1	CASSYELPNTEAFF
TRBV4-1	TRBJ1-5	CASSPYRPNQPQHF
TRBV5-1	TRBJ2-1	CASSLGQGIYNEQFF
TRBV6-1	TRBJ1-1	CASQKTENTEAFF
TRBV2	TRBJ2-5	CASAGATTNYQETQYF
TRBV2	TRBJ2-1	CASTPLAGGNEQFF
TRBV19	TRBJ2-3	CASRPTGDLADTQYF
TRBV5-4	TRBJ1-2	CASSPLRDNYGYTF
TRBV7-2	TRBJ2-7	CASSLVGGLYEQYF
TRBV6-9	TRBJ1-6	CASIGGQGRENSPLHF
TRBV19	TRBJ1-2	CASRGVTLLTGTYGYTF
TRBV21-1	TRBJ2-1	CASSKVGTSGGASGNEQFF
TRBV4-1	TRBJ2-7	CASSHEQGYEQYF
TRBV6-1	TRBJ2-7	CASSEALWVGSYEQYF
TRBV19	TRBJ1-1	CASTNPGGQLEAFF
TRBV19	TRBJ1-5	CASSKFAGGEPQHF
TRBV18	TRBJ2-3	CASSPAVTDTQYF
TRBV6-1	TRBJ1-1	CASRSKGGVQTEAFF
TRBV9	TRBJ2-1	CASSETLAGGPVEQFF
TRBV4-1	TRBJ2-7	CASSPTGIHEQYF
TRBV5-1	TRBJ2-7	CASSGNYEQYF
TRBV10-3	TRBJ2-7	CATRQGSHEQYF
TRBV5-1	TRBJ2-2	CASSLGTGVLAGELFF
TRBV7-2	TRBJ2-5	CASSLGRKTQYF
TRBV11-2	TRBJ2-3	CASSRTSGAPTDTQYF
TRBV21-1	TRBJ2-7	CASSMIRETGYEQYF
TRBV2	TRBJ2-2	CASSERGLTGELFF
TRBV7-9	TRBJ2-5	CASSLLPGETQYF
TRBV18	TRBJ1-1	CASSLRQGIRTEAFF
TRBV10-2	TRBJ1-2	CASSDFVGDNYGYTF
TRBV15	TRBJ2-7	CATSRVPGRGALSYEQYF
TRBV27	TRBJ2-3	CASSLTRTPTDTQYF